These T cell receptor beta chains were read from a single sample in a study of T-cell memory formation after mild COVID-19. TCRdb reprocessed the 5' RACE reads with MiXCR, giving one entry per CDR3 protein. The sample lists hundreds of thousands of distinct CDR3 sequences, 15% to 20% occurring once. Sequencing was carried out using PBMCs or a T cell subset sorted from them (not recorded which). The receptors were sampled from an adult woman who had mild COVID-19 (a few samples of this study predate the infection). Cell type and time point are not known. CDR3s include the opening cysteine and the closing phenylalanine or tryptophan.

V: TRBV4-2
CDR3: CASSQIHGDSYEQYF

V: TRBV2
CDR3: CASSEGGPNIQYF

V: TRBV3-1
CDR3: CASSHPGRGQGIFGELFF

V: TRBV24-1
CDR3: CATSDFGLAGRTDTQYF

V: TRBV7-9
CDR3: CAHTSGGANTGELFF

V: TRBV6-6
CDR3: CASSSPGGEQFF

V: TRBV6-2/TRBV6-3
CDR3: CASSLTSGSQETQYF

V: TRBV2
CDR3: CASSHGSGGLFRETQYF

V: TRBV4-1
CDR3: CASSQQGMNTEAFF

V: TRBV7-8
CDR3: CASSTTSGASPDTQYF

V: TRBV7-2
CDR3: CASSSGGAYYNEQFF

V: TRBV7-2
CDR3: CASSLQGKVGEQFF

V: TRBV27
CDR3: CASSQRGGKHNSPLHF

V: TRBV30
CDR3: CAWSRGYTEAFF